Listed here are 31 T cell receptor beta chains from one sample, sequenced in a study of molecular identifiers for immune sequencing clone quantification. TCRdb passed the PCR reads through MiXCR, listing each CDR3 protein once. Of about 65,000 distinct CDR3 sequences listed, 15% to 20% were seen once; the top ten hold roughly 1.5%. The sequenced sample consisted of naive CD8+ T cells from blood, with Jurkat cell RNA spiked in. This sample's subset: FACS-sorted CD8+CD4-CCR7+CD45RA+ naive T cells. These receptors were collected from a human donor in good health. Some libraries in this study had Jurkat cell RNA spiked in.

The genes are TRBV7-9 and TRBJ1-5, with unresolved D. This CDR3 is 14 amino acids long. Germline V CDR1 and CDR2: SEHNR, FQNEAQ (reference sequence). Trimming stripped 4 bases from V and 7 bases from J, with 14 bases between. In DNA, the CDR3 is TGTGCCAGCAGCTCGAGCCGGGCTAAGCAGCCCCAGCATTTT. This translates into CASSSSRAKQPQHF.

With regard to this clonotype: A much larger clone differs by one base, so this may be a read error. The chain couples TRBV7-9 to TRBJ2-1; TRBD2 matches 9 bases. V shed 6 bases, J shed 8 bases, and the junction held 14 bases outside the gene matches. Germline V CDR1 and CDR2: SEHNR, FQNEAQ (reference sequence). The CDR3 covers 16 residues. This chain's CDR3 is CASSSGTSRRKYEQFF. The DNA for the CDR3 is TGTGCCAGCAGTTCCGGGACTAGCAGGAGGAAGTATGAGCAGTTCTTC.

This clonotype was found a few times. This sequence joins TRBV5-4 and TRBJ2-1; 7 bases fit TRBD2. Losses at the gene ends were 2 bases for V and 0 bases for J; bases not matched to a gene: 11. The CDR3 covers 18 residues. Per germline, CDR1 SGHNT and CDR2 YYREEE (reference sequence). The CDR3 spells CASSFPILASGSYNEQFF. CDR3 sequence (DNA): TGTGCCAGCAGCTTCCCAATACTAGCGTCTGGCTCCTACAATGAGCAGTTCTTC. Variable domain in full (rest from reference TRBV5-4 and TRBJ2-1): ETGVTQSPTHLIKTRGQQVTLRCSSQSGHNTVSWYQQALGQGPQFIFQYYREEENGRGNFPPRFSGLQFPNYSSELNVNALELDDSALYLCASSFPILASGSYNEQFFGPGTRLTVL.

Ten or more counts support this clonotype. The J gene is TRBJ2-5, the V gene TRBV10-3; 11 nucleotides line up with TRBD2. Looked up from germline, CDR1 is ENHRY and CDR2 is SYGVKD. Losses at the gene ends were 6 bases for V and 2 bases for J; bases not matched to a gene: 5. CDR3 length: 15 residues. CDR3: CAISDLAGGQETQYF. In DNA, the CDR3 is TGTGCCATCAGCGATTTAGCGGGAGGGCAAGAGACCCAGTACTTC.

By share of the sample, this clonotype is medium-sized. The rearrangement joins TRBV29-1 to TRBJ2-6; D gene ambiguous. Trimming removed 4 bases from V and 1 base from J, with 5 bases in between. This CDR3 is 13 amino acids long. Germline assignment: CDR1 SQVTM and CDR2 ANQGSEA. The CDR3 spells CSVARSGANVLTF. DNA of the CDR3: TGCAGCGTTGCGAGATCTGGGGCCAACGTCCTGACTTTC.

The sample holds a few counts of this clonotype. The rearrangement uses TRBV5-4 and TRBJ2-7; D might be TRBD2 (5 bases). V was trimmed by 10 bases and J by 0 bases, leaving 11 bases between them. The CDR3 has 12 residues. Germline CDR1 and CDR2: SGHNT and YYREEE (reference sequence). CDR3 in DNA: TGTGCCTCAAGCGGTGACTCCTACGAGCAGTACTTC. It yields the protein CASSGDSYEQYF.

The chain combines TRBV20-1 with TRBJ2-1, with 8 bases aligning to TRBD2. This CDR3 has 13 amino acids. Germline V gene sequence: CDR1 DFQATT, CDR2 SNEGSKA (reference sequence). V was pared by 8 bases and J by 3 bases, with 6 bases of the junction left unmatched. In DNA form, the CDR3 reads TGCAGTTTAATGGCGGGAGGCTACAATGAGCAGTTCTTC. Its translation: CSLMAGGYNEQFF.

A few counts support this clonotype. CDR3 sequence (DNA): TGTGCCAGCAGTGAAGGAGTAACTAGCACAGATACGCAGTATTTT. Translation gives CASSEGVTSTDTQYF. The chain couples TRBV2 to TRBJ2-3; D unresolved. This CDR3 spans 15 amino acids. Between the trimmed V and J ends, which lost 1 base and 0 bases, there was a span of 8 bases. CDR1 and CDR2 (germline): SNHLY, FYNNEI.

This clonotype was seen a handful of times. This chain connects TRBV6-5 to TRBJ2-3; a weak D match, TRBD1 (5 bases). Germline V CDR1 and CDR2: MNHEY, SVGAGI. With 0 bases removed from V and 0 bases from J, the gap between germline ends came to 10 bases. The CDR3 contains 16 residues. The CDR3 loop reads CASSYSGAPSTDTQYF. The CDR3 DNA reads TGTGCCAGCAGTTACTCTGGGGCCCCTAGCACAGATACGCAGTATTTT.

This clonotype has only a few counts. V is TRBV20-1 and J is TRBJ2-7, with 7 nucleotides matching TRBD1. V was pared by 4 bases and J by 3 bases, with 9 bases of the junction left unmatched. There are 14 residues in the CDR3. From germline, CDR1 is DFQATT and CDR2 SNEGSKA (reference sequence). Here the CDR3 DNA reads TGCAGTGCTAATTTTCTCGACAGGGACTACGAGCAGTACTTC. It yields the protein CSANFLDRDYEQYF.

Comment on this clonotype: The CDR3 carries no conserved terminal phenylalanine or tryptophan, so it likely arises from a read error. The chain combines TRBV27 with TRBJ2-7, with unresolved D. This CDR3 has 12 amino acids. Germline-derived CDR1 and CDR2 are MNHEY and SMNVEV (reference sequence). The V end lost 5 bases, the J end lost 2 bases, and 7 bases lay between the germline ends. Here the CDR3 reads CASSPRPYEQYL. In DNA, the CDR3 is TGTGCCAGCAGTCCCCGTCCCTACGAGCAGTACCTC.

This clonotype was counted many times. The rearrangement joins TRBV20-1 to TRBJ2-7; a possible D gene is TRBD1 (5 bases). The CDR3 contains 13 residues. With 4 bases removed from V and 0 bases from J, the gap between germline ends came to 10 bases. Germline V lookup: CDR1 DFQATT, CDR2 SNEGSKA (reference sequence). In DNA form, the CDR3 reads TGCAGTGCTACTACAGGTATCTCCTACGAGCAGTACTTC. Encoded protein: CSATTGISYEQYF.

This clonotype has ten or more counts. The chain recombines TRBV4-1 with TRBJ1-2, with a weak D call TRBD1 (6 bases). The ends were cut back, 1 base at V and 1 base at J, with 13 bases in the middle. Per germline, CDR1 MGHRA and CDR2 YSYEKL. The CDR3 covers 16 residues. The DNA for the CDR3 is TGCGCCAGCAGCCAAGTTGTGGGGGGCCTTAACTATGGCTACACCTTC. This translates into CASSQVVGGLNYGYTF.

This rearrangement joins TRBV5-4 to TRBJ1-1, with D perhaps TRBD1 (6 bases). The length of the CDR3 is 12 residues. The germline CDR1 and CDR2 sequences are SGHNT and YYREEE (reference sequence). The V and J ends lost 6 bases and 4 bases respectively, with 10 bases between them. CDR3 DNA: TGTGCCAGCACGGACAGAGGCACTGAAGCTTTCTTT. Its translation: CASTDRGTEAFF.

The rearrangement uses TRBV27 and TRBJ2-5; no definite D call. Trimming stripped 3 bases from V and 4 bases from J, with 12 bases between. The CDR3 has 14 residues. Germline lookup yields CDR1 MNHEY and CDR2 SMNVEV (reference sequence). CDR3 in DNA: TGTGCCAGCAGTTTTACCCGCTCGAGAGAGACCCAGTACTTC. This codes for CASSFTRSRETQYF.

This clonotype was detected ten times or more. The CDR3 sequence: CASSWGSPGTEAFF. CDR3 coding DNA: TGTGCCAGTAGTTGGGGCTCGCCGGGCACTGAAGCTTTCTTT. The chain employs TRBV19 and TRBJ1-1, with D possibly TRBD1 on 5 matching bases. The V end was cut by 5 bases, the J end by 4 bases, with 14 bases between. The CDR3 has 14 amino acids. The germline CDR1 and CDR2 sequences are LNHDA and SQIVND (reference sequence).

This chain joins TRBV7-9 and TRBJ2-7; D is unresolved. V was trimmed by 5 bases and J by 6 bases, leaving 14 bases between them. The germline V gene has CDR1 SEHNR and CDR2 FQNEAQ (reference sequence). This CDR3 has 13 residues. This CDR3 is CASSGPDTLEQYF. The CDR3 bases are TGTGCCAGCAGCGGTCCCGACACCCTCGAGCAGTACTTC.

This clonotype was seen ten or more times. This chain joins TRBV7-2 and TRBJ2-7; D is possibly TRBD1 or TRBD2 (6 bases each). There are 13 residues in the CDR3. Trimming removed 4 bases from V and 3 bases from J, with 10 bases in between. The germline CDR1 and CDR2 sequences are SGHTA and FQGNSA. CDR3 in DNA: TGTGCCAGCAGCTACGGGGGCAGCTACGAGCAGTACTTC. This codes for CASSYGGSYEQYF.

J is TRBJ2-1 and V is TRBV11-3, with TRBD2 identical over 7 bases. Germline assignment: CDR1 SGHNT and CDR2 YENEEA. The V and J ends lost 3 bases and 6 bases, in that order; junction bases with no gene match: 5. This CDR3 is built from 14 residues. CDR3 residues: CASSFTGGSNEQFF. In DNA form, the CDR3 reads TGTGCCAGCAGCTTCACGGGAGGAAGCAATGAGCAGTTCTTC.

There are many counts of this clonotype. The chain couples TRBV19 to TRBJ1-5, with 7 bases that match TRBD1. Unmatched junction bases numbered 5, after V lost 5 bases and J lost 1 base. Germline values: CDR1 LNHDA, CDR2 SQIVND (reference sequence). CDR3 length: 15 amino acids. DNA for the CDR3: TGTGCCAGTAGTCCGTGGGACAGAAGCAATCAGCCCCAGCATTTT. It yields the protein CASSPWDRSNQPQHF.

This clonotype has a handful of counts. Possible read error: a much larger clone is one base away. V is TRBV20-1 and J is TRBJ1-2; the D is unclear. From germline, CDR1 is DFQATT and CDR2 SNEGSKA (reference sequence). V was trimmed by 1 base and J by 2 bases, leaving 8 bases between them. The CDR3 runs to 13 residues. The CDR3 nucleotides are TGCAGTGCTAGAGGTCGGTCGAACTATGGCTACACCTTC. This sequence encodes CSARGRSNYGYTF.

In this sample, this clonotype turned up many times. This chain joins TRBV6-6 and TRBJ2-7; no firm D call. The ends were cut back, 0 bases at V and 1 base at J, with 4 bases in the middle. The CDR3 totals 13 residues. The germline CDR1 and CDR2 sequences are MNHNY and SVGAGI (reference sequence). The CDR3 DNA reads as TGTGCCAGCAGTTACTCGTCTTCCTACGAGCAGTACTTC. The encoded protein is CASSYSSSYEQYF.

This clonotype showed up many times. The V gene is TRBV18, the J gene TRBJ2-3; D unresolved. Germline CDR1 KGHSH, CDR2 LQKENI. The CDR3 consists of 14 residues. Trimming cost V 4 bases and J 3 bases, with 11 bases left between them. CDR3 sequence (DNA): TGTGCCAGCTCACGAGTAGGGTGGACAGATACGCAGTATTTT. It encodes CASSRVGWTDTQYF.

This clonotype was seen a handful of times. V and J are TRBV10-3 and TRBJ2-7; D may be TRBD2 (6 bases). The germline V gene encodes CDR1 ENHRY and CDR2 SYGVKD. CDR3 size: 15 residues. Trimming shortened V by 8 bases and J by 0 bases, and 17 bases separated the two germline ends. The CDR3 region is CAIGPPGEASYEQYF. The CDR3 DNA follows: TGTGCCATCGGGCCACCGGGGGAGGCCTCCTACGAGCAGTACTTC.

The chain links TRBV27 to TRBJ2-2; perhaps TRBD2 as D (6 bases). Looked up from germline, CDR1 is MNHEY and CDR2 is SMNVEV (reference sequence). This CDR3 is 13 amino acids long. Trimming shortened V by 10 bases and J by 3 bases, and 12 bases separated the two germline ends. CDR3 nucleotide sequence: TGTGCCACCCGGAGGGGATACACCGGGGAGCTGTTTTTT. It codes for CATRRGYTGELFF.

A note on this clonotype: It may be a read error: a sequence one base away is much more abundant. This chain links TRBV9 with TRBJ2-7; D call uncertain. The CDR3 runs to 14 residues. CDR1 and CDR2 (germline): SGDLS, YYNGEE. CDR3 in amino acids: CASSVAGDSYGQYF. The CDR3 DNA sequence: TGTGCCAGCAGCGTAGCGGGTGACTCCTACGGGCAGTACTTC.

The table lists this clonotype with many counts. The chain employs TRBV29-1 and TRBJ2-1; TRBD2 matches 13 bases. Germline V gives CDR1 SQVTM, CDR2 ANQGSEA. After removal of 6 bases from V and 7 bases from J, the junction contained 3 bases not matched to a gene. The CDR3 length is 13 residues. Here the CDR3 DNA reads TGCAGCGTGGGACTAGCGGGAAGTAATGAGCAGTTCTTC. It is translated as CSVGLAGSNEQFF.

This clonotype was seen ten or more times. V is TRBV28 and J is TRBJ1-2; perhaps TRBD1 as D (6 bases). The CDR3 has 13 amino acids. V dropped 5 bases and J dropped 2 bases, with 9 bases sitting between them. Per the germline V gene, CDR1 is MDHEN and CDR2 is SYDVKM. The CDR3 DNA is TGTGCCAGCAGTCCAACAGGGAACTATGGCTACACCTTC. It encodes CASSPTGNYGYTF.

This clonotype was observed at least ten times. V usage is TRBV24-1 and J usage is TRBJ1-2; D unclear. This CDR3 contains 13 residues. The ends were cut back, 8 bases at V and 4 bases at J, with 13 bases in the middle. Germline CDR1 KGHDR, CDR2 SFDVKD. CDR3 in amino acids: CATTNGDSYGYTF. The DNA of the CDR3 is TGTGCCACCACAAACGGGGATTCCTATGGCTACACCTTC.

This clonotype was detected only a few times. A much larger clonotype is one base distant, so this may be a read error. The rearrangement links TRBV4-3 to TRBJ2-7, with TRBD1 matching over 7 bases. In germline, CDR1 is LGHNA, CDR2 YSLEER. Unmatched junction bases numbered 12, after V lost 4 bases and J lost 9 bases. CDR3 length equals 14 residues. CDR3 region: CASSRGTVSSGQYF. The CDR3 region has the DNA TGCGCCAGCAGCCGAGGGACAGTCAGTTCCGGGCAGTACTTC.

This clonotype was seen repeatedly, ten times or more. This chain uses TRBV11-2 with TRBJ2-3; TRBD1 matches 7 bases. CDR1 and CDR2 from the germline V gene are SGHAT and FQNNGV. The CDR3 runs to 14 residues. V lost 5 bases and J lost 6; bases outside the gene matches: 8. The CDR3 sequence: CASSPGGGWDTQYF. Here the CDR3 DNA reads TGTGCCAGCAGCCCAGGGGGTGGTTGGGATACGCAGTATTTT. The full variable domain, rest sourced from reference TRBV11-2 and TRBJ2-3, is EAGVAQSPRYKIIEKRQSVAFWCNPISGHATLYWYQQILGQGPKLLIQFQNNGVVDDSQLPKDRFSAERLKGVDSTLKIQPAKLEDSAVYLCASSPGGGWDTQYFGPGTRLTVL.